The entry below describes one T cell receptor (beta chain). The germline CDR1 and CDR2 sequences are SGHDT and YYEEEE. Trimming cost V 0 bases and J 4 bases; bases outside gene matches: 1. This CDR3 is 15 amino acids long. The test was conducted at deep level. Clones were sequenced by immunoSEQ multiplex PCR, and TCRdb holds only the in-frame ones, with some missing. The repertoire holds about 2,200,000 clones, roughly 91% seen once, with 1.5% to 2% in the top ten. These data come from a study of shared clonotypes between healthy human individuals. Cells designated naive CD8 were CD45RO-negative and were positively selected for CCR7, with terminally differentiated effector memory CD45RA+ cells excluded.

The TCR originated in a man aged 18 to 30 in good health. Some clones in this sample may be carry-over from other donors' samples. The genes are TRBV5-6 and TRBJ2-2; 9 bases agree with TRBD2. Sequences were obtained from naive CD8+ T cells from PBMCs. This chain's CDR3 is CASSLVLAGTGELFF. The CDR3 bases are TGTGCCAGCAGCTTGGTACTAGCGGGCACCGGGGAGCTGTTTTTT.